The 32 T cell receptor beta chains given below trace back to one sample, sequenced in a study of cytomegalovirus exposure and HLA in healthy donors. It was with 60 Vbeta and 13 Jbeta primers that the PCR ran. Sequenced by immunoSEQ multiplex PCR; TCRdb stores in-frame clones only, minus some. In the table there are about 190,000 clones, just under 75% of which are singletons. Sequenced input: PBMCs. Receptors originate from a man aged 30-40 years in good health and CMV-seropositive.

The rearrangement uses TRBV2 and TRBJ1-2; possible D gene TRBD1, 5 bases. Germline lookup yields CDR1 SNHLY and CDR2 FYNNEI. This CDR3 contains 14 residues. V gave up 5 bases and J gave up 6 bases, with 16 bases separating them. The CDR3 loop reads CASSSIPDINGYTF. Here the CDR3 DNA reads TGTGCCAGCAGTTCTATACCGGACATCAATGGCTACACCTTC.

The rearrangement uses TRBV7-3 and TRBJ1-2, with D tentatively TRBD1 (5 bases). V was trimmed by 2 bases and J by 13 bases, leaving 14 bases between them. Per the germline V gene, CDR1 is SGHTA and CDR2 is FQGTGA. The CDR3 has 12 residues. In DNA form, the CDR3 reads TGTGCCAGCAGCTTATACGGGGGAGATAGCACCTTC. It yields the protein CASSLYGGDSTF.

This clone was seen a single time. V and J are TRBV5-1 and TRBJ2-3; 7 bases map to TRBD2. This CDR3 has 15 amino acids. Trimming took 5 bases from V and 2 from J; bases not matched to a gene: 8. The V gene's germline CDR1 is SGHRS and CDR2 YFSETQ. CDR3 sequence (DNA): TGCGCCAGCAGGCTCCTGGCGGGGGTCACAGATACGCAGTATTTT. Encoded protein: CASRLLAGVTDTQYF.

The rearrangement joins TRBV28 to TRBJ1-1; D is possibly TRBD1 (6 bases). In germline, CDR1 is MDHEN, CDR2 SYDVKM. The germline V and J ends were trimmed by 4 bases and 1 base, with 13 bases remaining between them. There are 15 residues in the CDR3. For the CDR3, the DNA is TGTGCCAGCAGTTCCGGAGGACAGTGGAACACTGAAGCTTTCTTT. Its translation: CASSSGGQWNTEAFF.

The chain recombines TRBV2 with TRBJ2-2; 14 bases are a match to TRBD2. The CDR3 spans 18 residues. Germline-derived CDR1 and CDR2 are SNHLY and FYNNEI. With 8 bases clipped from V and 3 bases from J, the junction kept 11 bases outside the gene matches. The CDR3: CASRRGLAGVRDTGELFF. For the CDR3, the DNA is TGTGCCAGCCGGCGGGGACTAGCGGGAGTTAGGGACACCGGGGAGCTGTTTTTT.

The rearrangement links TRBV28 to TRBJ1-4, with D unclear. V was clipped by 6 bases and J by 5 bases, with 10 bases between them. The CDR3 has 13 amino acids. Germline CDR1 reads MDHEN; CDR2 reads SYDVKM. The CDR3 loop reads CASREQINEKLFF. The CDR3 bases are TGTGCCAGCAGAGAACAGATCAATGAAAAACTGTTTTTT.

V and J are TRBV7-2 and TRBJ2-2; 11 nucleotides agree with TRBD1. Unmatched junction bases numbered 8, after V lost 3 bases and J lost 8 bases. The CDR3 spans 16 residues. The germline V gene has CDR1 SGHTA and CDR2 FQGNSA. The chain's CDR3 is CASSFLGQGAGGELFF. In DNA, the CDR3 is TGTGCCAGCAGCTTCCTCGGACAGGGGGCGGGTGGGGAGCTGTTTTTT.

This clone was recorded once. The CDR3 bases are TGTGCCAGCAGCATGGGAGGCTACGAGCAGTACTTC. The encoded protein is CASSMGGYEQYF. The rearrangement joins TRBV5-6 to TRBJ2-7; D may be TRBD2 (6 bases). V lost 4 bases and J lost 3, with 8 bases in between. The CDR3 has 12 residues. Germline lookup yields CDR1 SGHDT and CDR2 YYEEEE. The whole variable domain, filled in from reference TRBV5-6 and TRBJ2-7, reads DAGVTQSPTHLIKTRGQQVTLRCSPKSGHDTVSWYQQALGQGPQFIFQYYEEEERQRGNFPDRFSGHQFPNYSSELNVNALLLGDSALYLCASSMGGYEQYFGPGTRLTVT.

The genes are TRBV30 and TRBJ1-1; 8 bases are shared with TRBD1. The V gene end was trimmed by 1 base and the J gene end by 7 bases; junction bases not matched to a gene: 2. CDR1 is GTSNPN, CDR2 SVGIG, per germline (reference sequence). This CDR3 has 12 amino acids. DNA for the CDR3: TGTGCCTGGAGTGGGACAGGGAATGAAGCTTTCTTT. Its translation: CAWSGTGNEAFF.

J is TRBJ1-1 and V is TRBV5-4, with 9 nucleotides matching TRBD1. CDR3 length equals 15 residues. Losses at the gene ends were 4 bases for V and 2 bases for J; bases not matched to a gene: 6. CDR1 SGHNT and CDR2 YYREEE come from the germline V gene (reference sequence). CDR3 DNA sequence: TGTGCCAGCAGCAGGACAGGGGTGGCTAACACTGAAGCTTTCTTT. Amino acids: CASSRTGVANTEAFF.

In its sample, this clone was seen a few times. This chain links TRBV28 with TRBJ2-7; weak D call: TRBD1 (7 bases). Trimming left V 6 bases short and J 3 bases short, with 21 bases between. CDR3 length: 16 amino acids. CDR1 MDHEN and CDR2 SYDVKM come from the germline V gene. The CDR3 DNA is TGTGCCAGCAGGCTAGGAGGGGGCGGGGTGTTCTACGAGCAGTACTTC. Translation gives CASRLGGGGVFYEQYF. Filled out from reference TRBV28 and TRBJ2-7, the complete variable domain reads DVKVTQSSRYLVKRTGEKVFLECVQDMDHENMFWYRQDPGLGLRLIYFSYDVKMKEKGDIPEGYSVSREKKERFSLILESASTNQTSMYLCASRLGGGGVFYEQYFGPGTRLTVT.

The rearrangement joins TRBV9 to TRBJ2-2; D not resolved. The germline CDR1 and CDR2 sequences are SGDLS and YYNGEE. The length of the CDR3 is 14 residues. V lost 0 bases and J lost 6, with 9 bases in between. For the CDR3, the DNA is TGTGCCAGCAGCGTAGACGACTGGTCCGGGGAGCTGTTTTTT. Its protein is CASSVDDWSGELFF. Using reference TRBV9 and TRBJ2-2 for the parts outside the CDR3, the full variable domain is DSGVTQTPKHLITATGQRVTLRCSPRSGDLSVYWYQQSLDQGLQFLIQYYNGEERAKGNILERFSAQQFPDLHSELNLSSLELGDSALYFCASSVDDWSGELFFGEGSRLTVL.

The V and J genes are TRBV10-3 and TRBJ2-7; the match to TRBD2 covers 7 bases. Germline V gene lookup returns CDR1 ENHRY and CDR2 SYGVKD. The length of the CDR3 is 15 residues. The V gene end was trimmed by 0 bases and the J gene end by 3 bases; junction bases not matched to a gene: 5. The chain's CDR3 is CAISESWASGYEQYF. In nucleotides, the CDR3 is TGTGCCATCAGTGAGTCGTGGGCTAGCGGCTACGAGCAGTACTTC.

This rearrangement joins TRBV9 to TRBJ2-3, with TRBD2 matching over 10 bases. The CDR3 runs to 16 residues. With 4 bases clipped from V and 1 base from J, the junction kept 6 bases outside the gene matches. Looked up from germline, CDR1 is SGDLS and CDR2 is YYNGEE. CDR3 in DNA: TGTGCCAGCAGCACCACGGGACTAGCGCGCACAGATACGCAGTATTTT. This translates into CASSTTGLARTDTQYF.

As DNA, the CDR3 is TGTGCCAGCAGTTTAGAGGGGAGGAGTAATTCACCCCTCCACTTT. Its protein product is CASSLEGRSNSPLHF. V gene TRBV6-5 combines with J gene TRBJ1-6, with a weak D call TRBD1 (5 bases). Germline V CDR1 and CDR2: MNHEY, SVGAGI. Trimming removed 4 bases at V and 6 bases at J, with 13 bases between. This CDR3 is built from 15 residues.

The V call is TRBV5-4, the J call TRBJ1-6, with 8 bases lining up with TRBD1. The CDR3 is 15 amino acids. In germline, CDR1 is SGHNT, CDR2 YYREEE (reference sequence). Trimming at V came to 3 bases and at J to 8 bases, leaving 7 bases not matched to a gene. This CDR3 is CASSWNRGSDSPLHF. DNA for the CDR3: TGTGCCAGCAGCTGGAACAGGGGGAGCGATTCACCCCTCCACTTT. Full variable domain (rest looked up from reference TRBV5-4 and TRBJ1-6): ETGVTQSPTHLIKTRGQQVTLRCSSQSGHNTVSWYQQALGQGPQFIFQYYREEENGRGNFPPRFSGLQFPNYSSELNVNALELDDSALYLCASSWNRGSDSPLHFGNGTRLTVT.

Points on this clone: The same CDR3 can be traced to other DNA sequences in this sample. This sequence joins TRBV30 and TRBJ1-5, with TRBD1 as a possible D gene (5 bases). The CDR3 spans 15 residues. Trimming removed 2 bases from V and 1 base from J, with 12 bases in between. CDR1 GTSNPN and CDR2 SVGIG come from the germline V gene (reference sequence). The CDR3 loop is CAWSPGGGSNQPQHF. The CDR3 DNA reads as TGTGCCTGGAGTCCCGGGGGAGGAAGCAATCAGCCCCAGCATTTT.

The chain joins TRBV18 to TRBJ1-2; TRBD1 matches 8 bases. The junction had 3 bases not matched to a gene; V was cut back by 3 bases and J by 0 bases. Germline loops: CDR1 KGHSH, CDR2 LQKENI. The CDR3 consists of 15 residues. CDR3 DNA: TGTGCCAGCTCACCCCGACAGGGGACTAACTATGGCTACACCTTC. Amino acids: CASSPRQGTNYGYTF.

V and J are TRBV5-6 and TRBJ2-3; TRBD1 might be the D (6 bases). Germline CDR1 and CDR2: SGHDT and YYEEEE. V gave up 7 bases and J gave up 3 bases, with 15 bases separating them. The CDR3 totals 14 residues. CDR3 in DNA: TGTGCCAGCTGCCTTGGGGGCCATACAGATACGCAGTATTTT. It specifies CASCLGGHTDTQYF.

This clone has just one count. The V call is TRBV19, the J call TRBJ2-7, with D maybe TRBD2 (6 bases). V dropped 6 bases and J dropped 7 bases, with 28 bases sitting between them. This CDR3 is 17 amino acids long. Germline CDR1 is LNHDA and CDR2 is SQIVND (reference sequence). The CDR3 reads CASSGLPRSGTKQEQYF. CDR3 in DNA: TGTGCCAGTAGCGGACTACCCAGAAGCGGAACGAAGCAAGAGCAGTACTTC.

The J gene is TRBJ2-5, the V gene TRBV28, with D possibly TRBD2 on 6 matching bases. Germline V lookup: CDR1 MDHEN, CDR2 SYDVKM. The V end was cut by 5 bases, the J end by 5 bases, with 12 bases between. This CDR3 has 13 residues. Here the CDR3 DNA reads TGTGCCAGCAGTGACGCAGGGAGGGAGACCCAGTACTTC. Translated, it gives CASSDAGRETQYF.

This chain joins TRBV2 and TRBJ2-7; 7 nucleotides align to TRBD2. CDR3 length equals 11 residues. Trimming took 8 bases from V and 3 from J; bases not matched to a gene: 1. Germline CDR1 and CDR2: SNHLY and FYNNEI. The CDR3 here is CASREDYEQYF. CDR3 coding DNA: TGTGCCAGCCGGGAGGACTACGAGCAGTACTTC. Together with reference TRBV2 and TRBJ2-7, the CDR3 gives the full variable domain: EPEVTQTPSHQVTQMGQEVILRCVPISNHLYFYWYRQILGQKVEFLVSFYNNEISEKSEIFDDQFSVERPDGSNFTLKIRSTKLEDSAMYFCASREDYEQYFGPGTRLTVT.

The V and J genes are TRBV5-4 and TRBJ2-1, with D possibly being TRBD1 (5 bases). This CDR3 is 15 amino acids long. Germline-derived CDR1 and CDR2 are SGHNT and YYREEE (reference sequence). Trimming left V 3 bases short and J 0 bases short, with 10 bases between. This CDR3 is CASSSRTSSYNEQFF. For the CDR3, the DNA is TGTGCCAGCAGCTCCCGGACAAGCTCCTACAATGAGCAGTTCTTC.

This clone has a handful of counts. The rearrangement links TRBV19 to TRBJ2-7; 10 bases match TRBD1. This CDR3 region has 14 residues. With 8 bases clipped from V and 3 bases from J, the junction kept 7 bases outside the gene matches. Germline-derived CDR1 and CDR2 are LNHDA and SQIVND (reference sequence). CDR3 nucleotides: TGTGCCAGTGCGACAGGGGGCGGATACTACGAGCAGTACTTC. Its translation: CASATGGGYYEQYF.

This rearrangement joins TRBV30 to TRBJ1-4; D is unresolved. The CDR3 contains 13 residues. CDR1 and CDR2 from the germline V gene are GTSNPN and SVGIG (reference sequence). V was trimmed by 2 bases and J by 0 bases, leaving 4 bases between them. The CDR3 DNA reads as TGTGCCTGGAGTCCAGCAACTAATGAAAAACTGTTTTTT. Amino acid sequence: CAWSPATNEKLFF.

CDR3 residues: CASTRQGTEAFF. CDR3 nucleotide sequence: TGTGCCAGCACCCGACAGGGGACTGAAGCTTTCTTT. The J gene is TRBJ1-1, the V gene TRBV7-9; 8 nucleotides match TRBD1. V was clipped by 7 bases and J by 5 bases; unmatched bases: 3. The CDR3 totals 12 residues. Germline CDR1 and CDR2: SEHNR and FQNEAQ (reference sequence). Complete variable domain (other parts from reference TRBV7-9 and TRBJ1-1): DTGVSQNPRHKITKRGQNVTFRCDPISEHNRLYWYRQTLGQGPEFLTYFQNEAQLEKSRLLSDRFSAERPKGSFSTLEIQRTEQGDSAMYLCASTRQGTEAFFGQGTRLTVV.

Only a few counts were recorded for this clone. The V call is TRBV19, the J call TRBJ2-7; 10 bases match TRBD1. The CDR3 consists of 14 residues. Germline CDR1 is LNHDA and CDR2 is SQIVND (reference sequence). V lost 4 bases, J lost 6 bases, and 6 bases stayed unmatched. The CDR3 DNA follows: TGTGCCAGTAGTACAGGGACAGGGGCGGGCGAGCAGTACTTC. As protein: CASSTGTGAGEQYF.

J is TRBJ1-4 and V is TRBV28; D remains ambiguous. This CDR3 is 16 amino acids long. Germline CDR1 and CDR2: MDHEN and SYDVKM. The V end lost 4 bases, the J end lost 0 bases, and 12 bases lay between the germline ends. The CDR3 DNA follows: TGTGCCAGCAGTTCTAGGGAGAAGGCAACTAATGAAAAACTGTTTTTT. It encodes CASSSREKATNEKLFF. The full variable domain, rest sourced from reference TRBV28 and TRBJ1-4, is DVKVTQSSRYLVKRTGEKVFLECVQDMDHENMFWYRQDPGLGLRLIYFSYDVKMKEKGDIPEGYSVSREKKERFSLILESASTNQTSMYLCASSSREKATNEKLFFGSGTQLSVL.

This rearrangement joins TRBV2 to TRBJ1-3; TRBD1 aligns across 7 bases. The CDR3 spans 13 residues. Germline V gives CDR1 SNHLY, CDR2 FYNNEI. J lost 4 bases, V lost 6 bases, and 3 bases had no gene match. CDR3 nucleotides: TGTGCCAGCAGCGTGGACAGGGGAAACACCATATATTTT. This codes for CASSVDRGNTIYF.

The genes are TRBV13 and TRBJ1-2; 7 nucleotides agree with TRBD1. V was clipped by 3 bases and J by 8 bases; unmatched bases: 9. Germline values: CDR1 PRHDT, CDR2 FYEKMQ (reference sequence). CDR3 length: 14 amino acids. This CDR3 reads CASSFQGGAGGYTF. In DNA form, the CDR3 reads TGTGCCAGCAGCTTTCAGGGGGGCGCAGGAGGCTACACCTTC.

J is TRBJ2-1 and V is TRBV11-2; weak D call: TRBD2 (6 bases). The germline gives CDR1 SGHAT, CDR2 FQNNGV. Trimming took 3 bases from V and 1 from J, leaving 13 bases between them. The CDR3 sequence is 16 residues long. The CDR3 DNA reads TGTGCCAGCAGCTTGGGGGACTTGTCATCCTACAATGAGCAGTTCTTC. It is translated as CASSLGDLSSYNEQFF. Variable domain in full (rest from reference TRBV11-2 and TRBJ2-1): EAGVAQSPRYKIIEKRQSVAFWCNPISGHATLYWYQQILGQGPKLLIQFQNNGVVDDSQLPKDRFSAERLKGVDSTLKIQPAKLEDSAVYLCASSLGDLSSYNEQFFGPGTRLTVL.

The V gene is TRBV7-6, the J gene TRBJ1-1; 12 bases are a match to TRBD1. This CDR3 is 21 amino acids long. The germline V gene has CDR1 SGHVS and CDR2 FNYEAQ. V shed 5 bases, J shed 2 bases, and the junction held 21 bases outside the gene matches. In DNA form, the CDR3 reads TGTGCCAGCAGCGCCCGTTTGCCCTGGGACAGGGGGCGTAGGATCAACACTGAAGCTTTCTTT. It codes for CASSARLPWDRGRRINTEAFF.